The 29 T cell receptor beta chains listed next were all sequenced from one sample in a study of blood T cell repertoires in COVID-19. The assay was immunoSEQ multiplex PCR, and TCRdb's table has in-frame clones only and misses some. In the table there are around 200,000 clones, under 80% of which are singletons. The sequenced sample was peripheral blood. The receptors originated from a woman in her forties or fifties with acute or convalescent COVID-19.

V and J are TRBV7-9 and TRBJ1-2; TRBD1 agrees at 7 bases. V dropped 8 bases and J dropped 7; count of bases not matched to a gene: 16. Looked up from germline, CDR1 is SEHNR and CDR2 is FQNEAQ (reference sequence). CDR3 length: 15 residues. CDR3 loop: CASVPGQSFAGGYTF. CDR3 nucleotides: TGTGCCAGCGTTCCGGGACAGTCTTTCGCGGGTGGCTACACCTTC.

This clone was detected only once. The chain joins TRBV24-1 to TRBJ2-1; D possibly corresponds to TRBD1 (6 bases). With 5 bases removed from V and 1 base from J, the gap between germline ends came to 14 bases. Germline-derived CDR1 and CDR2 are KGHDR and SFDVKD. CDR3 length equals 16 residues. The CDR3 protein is CATSAGQSPSYNEQFF. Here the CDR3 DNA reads TGTGCCACCAGTGCCGGACAGAGTCCTTCCTACAATGAGCAGTTCTTC.

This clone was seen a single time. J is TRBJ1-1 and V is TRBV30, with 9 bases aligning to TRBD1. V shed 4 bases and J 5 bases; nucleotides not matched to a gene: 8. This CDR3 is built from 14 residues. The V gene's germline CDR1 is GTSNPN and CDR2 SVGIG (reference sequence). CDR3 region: CAWKRDRVRTEAFF. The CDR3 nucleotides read TGTGCCTGGAAGAGGGACAGGGTAAGGACTGAAGCTTTCTTT.

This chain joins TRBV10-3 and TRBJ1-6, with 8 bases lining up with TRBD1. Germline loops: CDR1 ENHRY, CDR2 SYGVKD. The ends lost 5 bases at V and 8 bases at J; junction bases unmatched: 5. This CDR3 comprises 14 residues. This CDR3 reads CAISYGQGDSPLHF. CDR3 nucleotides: TGTGCCATCAGTTATGGACAGGGCGATTCACCCCTCCACTTT.

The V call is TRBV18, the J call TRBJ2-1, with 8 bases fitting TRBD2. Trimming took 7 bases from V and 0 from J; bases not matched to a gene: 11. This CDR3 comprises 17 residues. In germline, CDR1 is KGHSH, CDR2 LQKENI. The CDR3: CASFSIAGTSSYNEQFF. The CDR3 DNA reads TGTGCCAGCTTCTCTATAGCGGGAACGAGCTCCTACAATGAGCAGTTCTTC.

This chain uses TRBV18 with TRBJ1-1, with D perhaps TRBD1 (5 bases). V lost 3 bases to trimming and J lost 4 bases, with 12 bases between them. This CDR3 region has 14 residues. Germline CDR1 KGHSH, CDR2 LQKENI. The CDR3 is CASSPLTDTTEAFF. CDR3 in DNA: TGTGCCAGCTCACCCTTGACAGATACCACTGAAGCTTTCTTT.

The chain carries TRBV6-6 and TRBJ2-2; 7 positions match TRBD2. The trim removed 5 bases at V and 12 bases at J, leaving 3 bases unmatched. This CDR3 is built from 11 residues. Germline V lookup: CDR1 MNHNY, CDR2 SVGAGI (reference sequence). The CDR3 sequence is CASSAGEKLFF. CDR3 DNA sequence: TGTGCCAGCAGTGCGGGGGAGAAGCTGTTTTTT.

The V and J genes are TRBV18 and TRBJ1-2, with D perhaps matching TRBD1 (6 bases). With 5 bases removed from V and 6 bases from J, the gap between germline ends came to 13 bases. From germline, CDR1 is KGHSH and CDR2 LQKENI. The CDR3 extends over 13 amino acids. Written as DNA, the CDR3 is TGTGCCAGCTCAAACAGGGTGGTTCATGGCTACACCTTC. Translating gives CASSNRVVHGYTF.

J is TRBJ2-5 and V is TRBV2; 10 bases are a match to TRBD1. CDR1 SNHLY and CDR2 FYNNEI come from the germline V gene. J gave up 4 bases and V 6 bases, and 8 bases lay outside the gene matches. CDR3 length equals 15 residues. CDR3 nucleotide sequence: TGTGCCAGCAGCTTGCCAGGACAGGGGGGAGAGACCCAGTACTTC. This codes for CASSLPGQGGETQYF.

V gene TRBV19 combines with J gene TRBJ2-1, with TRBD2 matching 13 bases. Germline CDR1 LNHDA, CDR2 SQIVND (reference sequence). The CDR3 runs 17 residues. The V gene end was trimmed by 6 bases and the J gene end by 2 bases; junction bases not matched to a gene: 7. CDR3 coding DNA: TGTGCCAGTAGCCCACTAGCGGGAGGGGGGGCCTACAATGAGCAGTTCTTC. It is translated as CASSPLAGGGAYNEQFF.

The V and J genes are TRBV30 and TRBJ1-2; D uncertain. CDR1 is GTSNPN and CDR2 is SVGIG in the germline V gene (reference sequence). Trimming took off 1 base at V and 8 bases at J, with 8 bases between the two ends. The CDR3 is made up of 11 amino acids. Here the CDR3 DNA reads TGTGCCTGGAGTGAACAATGGGGCTACACCTTC. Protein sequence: CAWSEQWGYTF.

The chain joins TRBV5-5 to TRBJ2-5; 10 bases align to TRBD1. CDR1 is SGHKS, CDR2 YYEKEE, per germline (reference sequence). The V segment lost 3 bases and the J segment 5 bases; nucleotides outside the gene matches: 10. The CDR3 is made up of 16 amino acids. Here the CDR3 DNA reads TGTGCCAGCAGCTCAGCGGACAGGGGGTTGATGGAGACCCAGTACTTC. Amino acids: CASSSADRGLMETQYF.

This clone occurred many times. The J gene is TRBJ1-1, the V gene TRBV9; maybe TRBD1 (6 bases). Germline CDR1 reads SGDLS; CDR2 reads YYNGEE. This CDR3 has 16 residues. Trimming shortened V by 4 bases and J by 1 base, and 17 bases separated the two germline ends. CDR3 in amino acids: CASSPTGKGENTEAFF. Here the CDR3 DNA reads TGTGCCAGCAGCCCAACAGGGAAGGGCGAGAACACTGAAGCTTTCTTT.

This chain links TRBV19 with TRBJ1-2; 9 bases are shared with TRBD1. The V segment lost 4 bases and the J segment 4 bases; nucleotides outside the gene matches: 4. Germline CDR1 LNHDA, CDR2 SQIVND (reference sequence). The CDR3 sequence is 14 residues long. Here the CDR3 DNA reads TGTGCCAGTAGTACTGGACAGGGGTCCTATGGCTACACCTTC. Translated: CASSTGQGSYGYTF.

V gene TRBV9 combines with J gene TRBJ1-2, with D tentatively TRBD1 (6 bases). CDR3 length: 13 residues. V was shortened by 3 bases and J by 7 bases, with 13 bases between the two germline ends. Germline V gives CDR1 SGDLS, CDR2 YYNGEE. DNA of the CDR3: TGTGCCAGCAGCGCCGGGACACTCTCTGGCTACACCTTC. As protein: CASSAGTLSGYTF.

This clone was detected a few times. The CDR3 loop is CAWSSGQATYEQYF. The DNA of the CDR3 is TGTGCCTGGTCCTCGGGACAGGCTACCTACGAGCAGTACTTC. The rearrangement links TRBV30 to TRBJ2-7, with 8 bases lining up with TRBD1. From germline, CDR1 is GTSNPN and CDR2 SVGIG (reference sequence). Trimming removed 5 bases from V and 2 bases from J; junction bases left unmatched: 8. The CDR3 covers 14 residues.

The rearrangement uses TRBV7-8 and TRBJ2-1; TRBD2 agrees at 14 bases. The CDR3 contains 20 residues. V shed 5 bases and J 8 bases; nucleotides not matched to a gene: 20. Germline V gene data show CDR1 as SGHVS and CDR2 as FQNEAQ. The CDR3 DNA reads TGTGCCAGCAGCCGAGAGATGGGACTAGCGGGAGCAAGACATGACGATGAGCAGTTCTTC. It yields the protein CASSREMGLAGARHDDEQFF.

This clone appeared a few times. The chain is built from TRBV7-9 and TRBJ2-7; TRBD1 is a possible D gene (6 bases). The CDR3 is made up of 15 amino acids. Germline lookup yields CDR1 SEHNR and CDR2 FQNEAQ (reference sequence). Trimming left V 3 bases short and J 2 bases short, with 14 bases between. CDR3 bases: TGTGCCAGCAGCTTGACTGGGGGCAAGGCCTACGAGCAGTACTTC. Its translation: CASSLTGGKAYEQYF.

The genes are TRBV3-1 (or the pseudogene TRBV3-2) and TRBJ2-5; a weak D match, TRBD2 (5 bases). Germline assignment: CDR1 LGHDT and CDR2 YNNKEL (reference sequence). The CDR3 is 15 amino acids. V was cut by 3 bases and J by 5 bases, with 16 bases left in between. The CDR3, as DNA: TGTGCCAGCAGCCAGTCCCTGAGGGCCGGTGAGACCCAGTACTTC. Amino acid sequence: CASSQSLRAGETQYF.

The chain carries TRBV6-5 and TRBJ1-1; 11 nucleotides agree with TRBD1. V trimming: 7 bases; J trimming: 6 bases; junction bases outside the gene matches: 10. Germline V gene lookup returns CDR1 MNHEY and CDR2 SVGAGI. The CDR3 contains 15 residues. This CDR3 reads CASIHGDRGSAEAFF. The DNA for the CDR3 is TGTGCCAGCATCCATGGGGACAGGGGGAGCGCTGAAGCTTTCTTT.

The CDR3 reads CASSLSTGGLTEQYF. CDR3 in DNA: TGTGCCAGCAGCTTGTCGACAGGGGGGCTCACCGAGCAGTACTTC. V usage is TRBV5-4 and J usage is TRBJ2-7; 9 nucleotides line up with TRBD1. V shed 1 base, J shed 6 bases, and the junction held 8 bases outside the gene matches. The germline V gene has CDR1 SGHNT and CDR2 YYREEE (reference sequence). The CDR3 spans 15 residues.

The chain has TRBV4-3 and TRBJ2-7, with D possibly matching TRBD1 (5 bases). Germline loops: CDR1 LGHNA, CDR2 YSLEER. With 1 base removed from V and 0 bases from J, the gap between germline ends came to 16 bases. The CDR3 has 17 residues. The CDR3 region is CASSQARDVFSSYEQYF. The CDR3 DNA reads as TGCGCCAGCAGCCAAGCCAGGGATGTCTTTAGCTCCTACGAGCAGTACTTC.

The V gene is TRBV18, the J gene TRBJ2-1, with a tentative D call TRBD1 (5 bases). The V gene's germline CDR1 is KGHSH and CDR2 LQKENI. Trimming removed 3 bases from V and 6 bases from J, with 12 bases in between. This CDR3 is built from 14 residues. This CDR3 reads CASSPNLQVNEQFF. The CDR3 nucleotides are TGTGCCAGCTCACCTAATTTACAGGTCAATGAGCAGTTCTTC.

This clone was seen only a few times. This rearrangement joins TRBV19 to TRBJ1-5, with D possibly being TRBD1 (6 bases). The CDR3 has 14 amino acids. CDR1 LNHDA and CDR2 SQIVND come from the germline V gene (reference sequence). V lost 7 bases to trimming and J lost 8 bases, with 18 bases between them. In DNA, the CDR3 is TGTGCCAGTACCATTCGAGGGGGTGGTAAGCCCCAGCATTTT. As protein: CASTIRGGGKPQHF. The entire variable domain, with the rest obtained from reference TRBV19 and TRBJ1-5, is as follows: DGGITQSPKYLFRKEGQNVTLSCEQNLNHDAMYWYRQDPGQGLRLIYYSQIVNDFQKGDIAEGYSVSREKKESFPLTVTSAQKNPTAFYLCASTIRGGGKPQHFGDGTRLSIL.

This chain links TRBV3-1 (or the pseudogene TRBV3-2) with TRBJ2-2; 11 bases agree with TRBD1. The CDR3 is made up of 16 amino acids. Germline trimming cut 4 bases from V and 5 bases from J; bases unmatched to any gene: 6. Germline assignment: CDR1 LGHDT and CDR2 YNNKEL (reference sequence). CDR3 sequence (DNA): TGTGCCAGCAGCCCCAGGGACAGGGGGGGTACCGGGGAGCTGTTTTTT. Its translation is CASSPRDRGGTGELFF.

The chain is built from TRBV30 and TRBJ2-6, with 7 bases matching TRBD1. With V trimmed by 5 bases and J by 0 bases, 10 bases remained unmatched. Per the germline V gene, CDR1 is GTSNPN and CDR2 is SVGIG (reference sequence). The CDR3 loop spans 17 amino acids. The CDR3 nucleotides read TGTGCCTGGGGGGTTAAAGGACAGGTCTCTGGGGCCAACGTCCTGACTTTC. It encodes CAWGVKGQVSGANVLTF.

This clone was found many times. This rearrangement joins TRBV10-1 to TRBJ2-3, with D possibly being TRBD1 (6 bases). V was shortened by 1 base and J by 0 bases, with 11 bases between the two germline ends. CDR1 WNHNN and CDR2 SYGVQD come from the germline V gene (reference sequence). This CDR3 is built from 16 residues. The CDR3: CASSELTGSSTDTQYF. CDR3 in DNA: TGCGCCAGCAGTGAGTTGACAGGATCTAGCACAGATACGCAGTATTTT.

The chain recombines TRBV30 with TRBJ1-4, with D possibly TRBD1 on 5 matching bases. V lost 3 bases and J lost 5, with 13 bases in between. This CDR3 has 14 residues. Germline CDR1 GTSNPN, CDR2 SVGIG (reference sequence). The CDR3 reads CAWSSTDLNEKLFF. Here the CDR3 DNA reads TGTGCCTGGAGCTCGACAGATCTCAATGAAAAACTGTTTTTT.

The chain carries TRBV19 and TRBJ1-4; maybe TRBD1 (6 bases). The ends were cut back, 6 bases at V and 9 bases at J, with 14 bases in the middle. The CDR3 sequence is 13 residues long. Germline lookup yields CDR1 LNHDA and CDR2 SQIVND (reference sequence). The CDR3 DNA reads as TGTGCCAGTAGCCTTACAGGGTTAAAAAAACTGTTTTTT. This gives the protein CASSLTGLKKLFF.